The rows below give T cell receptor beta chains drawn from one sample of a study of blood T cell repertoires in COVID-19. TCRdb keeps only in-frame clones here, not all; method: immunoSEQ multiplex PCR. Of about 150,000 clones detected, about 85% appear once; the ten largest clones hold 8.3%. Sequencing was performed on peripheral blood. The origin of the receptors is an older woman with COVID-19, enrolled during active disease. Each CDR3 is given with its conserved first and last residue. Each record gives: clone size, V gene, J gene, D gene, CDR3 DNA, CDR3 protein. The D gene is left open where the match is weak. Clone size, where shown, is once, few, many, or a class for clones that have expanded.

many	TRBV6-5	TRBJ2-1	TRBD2	TGTGCCAGCAGGCCCATACTAGCGGCTTACAATGAGCAGTTCTTC	CASRPILAAYNEQFF
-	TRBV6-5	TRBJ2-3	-	TGTGCCAGCAGTCACTCGAGGCGGGGTGGCACAGATACGCAGTATTTT	CASSHSRRGGTDTQYF
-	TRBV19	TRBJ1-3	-	TGTGCCAGTCCTCCGCCTGGCACCAGAGGATCCCACTCTGGAAACACCATATATTTT	CASPPPGTRGSHSGNTIYF
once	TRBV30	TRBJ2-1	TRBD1	TGTGCCTGGGGGACAGCAAGGAATGAGCAGTTCTTC	CAWGTARNEQFF
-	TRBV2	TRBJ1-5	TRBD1	TGTGCCAGCAGTGTGGGACAGGGCCCTCAGCCCCAGCATTTT	CASSVGQGPQPQHF
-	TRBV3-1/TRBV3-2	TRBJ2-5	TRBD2	TGTGCCAGCAGCTACTACGGGGGGGAGACCCAGTACTTC	CASSYYGGETQYF
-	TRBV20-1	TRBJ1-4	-	TGCAGTGCTCCAGGGCATGAAAAACTGTTTTTT	CSAPGHEKLFF
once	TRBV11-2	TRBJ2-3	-	TGTGCCAGCAGCTTTCAGGATACGCAGTATTTT	CASSFQDTQYF
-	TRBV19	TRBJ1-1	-	TGTGCCAGTACAGGGGATCAACTGGGGGACACTGAAGCTTTCTTT	CASTGDQLGDTEAFF
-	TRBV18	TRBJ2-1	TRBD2	TGTGCCAGCTGGGAACCCGAGCGGGAGGGCATCTATGAGCAGTTCTTC	CASWEPEREGIYEQFF
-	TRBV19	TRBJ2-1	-	TGTGCCAGTAAGGCGGCAGCCGTGGCAAATGAGCAGTTCTTC	CASKAAAVANEQFF
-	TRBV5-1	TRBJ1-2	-	TGCGCCAGCAGCTTGGGGCCCGGGGAGACCTATGGCTACACCTTC	CASSLGPGETYGYTF
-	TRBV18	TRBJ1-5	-	TGTGCCAGCGCACCCGGGACACCGGGCGATCAGCCCCAGCATTTT	CASAPGTPGDQPQHF
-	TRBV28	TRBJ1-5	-	TGTGCCAGCAGCCCCCTAGACAGACGCAATCAGCCCCAGCATTTT	CASSPLDRRNQPQHF
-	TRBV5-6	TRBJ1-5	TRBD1	TGTGCCAGCAGCACAACAGGGGATGGTCAGCCCCAGCATTTT	CASSTTGDGQPQHF
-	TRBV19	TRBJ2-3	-	TGTGCCAGTAGTATAGTCATCACAGATACGCAGTATTTT	CASSIVITDTQYF
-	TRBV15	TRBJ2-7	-	TGTGCCACCAGCCGAGAGTTGGGGGGATCCTACGAGCAGTACTTC	CATSRELGGSYEQYF
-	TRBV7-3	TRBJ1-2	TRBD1	TGTGCCAGCAGCTTGGGTGGGACAGGGAACCGAGGCTACACCTTC	CASSLGGTGNRGYTF
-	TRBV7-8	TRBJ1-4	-	TGTGCCAGCAGCCCCCGAGATGCAACTAATGAAAAACTGTTTTTT	CASSPRDATNEKLFF
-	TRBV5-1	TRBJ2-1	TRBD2	TGCGCCAGCAGACCCACTAGCGGGAGCTCCTACAATGAGCAGTTCTTC	CASRPTSGSSYNEQFF
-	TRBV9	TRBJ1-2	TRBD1	TGTGCCAGCAGCGTAGAGGGACAGGGGTTAGGTGGCTACACCTTC	CASSVEGQGLGGYTF
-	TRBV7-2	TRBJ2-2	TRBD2	TGTGCCAGCAGCCCAAGGAGGGCGGGGGACCACACCGGGGAGCTGTTTTTT	CASSPRRAGDHTGELFF
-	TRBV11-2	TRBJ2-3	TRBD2	TGTGCCAGCAGCTTAGCCGGGCTAGCGGGAGGGCCACGGACAGATACGCAGTATTTT	CASSLAGLAGGPRTDTQYF
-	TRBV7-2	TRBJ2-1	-	TGTGCCAGCAGCGCGAGTAGGGAGTCGGAGCAGTTCTTC	CASSASRESEQFF
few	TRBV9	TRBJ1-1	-	TGTGCCAGCAGCGTAGACGGAGGAAACACTGAAGCTTTCTTT	CASSVDGGNTEAFF
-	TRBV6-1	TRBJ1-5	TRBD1	TGTGCCAGCAGTGAAATGACAGGGGGAGTAGAGCCCCAGCATTTT	CASSEMTGGVEPQHF
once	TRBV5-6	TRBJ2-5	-	TGTGCCAGCAGCTTGGTTGGCCCGGGGTACCAAGAGACCCAGTACTTC	CASSLVGPGYQETQYF
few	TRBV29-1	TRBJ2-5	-	TGCAGCGTTGAATCAGGGGTGGGGGAGACCCAGTACTTC	CSVESGVGETQYF
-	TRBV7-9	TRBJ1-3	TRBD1	TGTGCCAGCAGCCCTGGGACAGGACTAACCATATATTTT	CASSPGTGLTIYF
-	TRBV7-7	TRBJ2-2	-	TGTGCTAGCAGCTTAGCAGGCGGGACCGGGGAGCTGTTTTTT	CASSLAGGTGELFF
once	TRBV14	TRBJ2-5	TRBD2	TGTGCCAGCAGCCAAACAGCGGGGGGGCGAGAGACCCAGTACTTC	CASSQTAGGRETQYF
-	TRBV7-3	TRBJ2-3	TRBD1	TGTGCCAGCAGCTCTCAGGGGGCGCGTGGCACAGATACGCAGTATTTT	CASSSQGARGTDTQYF
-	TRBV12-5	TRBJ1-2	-	TGTGCTAGTGGTTCATCCGGGACAAGCAGTGGCTACACCTTC	CASGSSGTSSGYTF
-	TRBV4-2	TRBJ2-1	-	TGTGCCAGCAGCCAAGATCCTCCGGGGAGCTCCTACAATGAGCAGTTCTTC	CASSQDPPGSSYNEQFF
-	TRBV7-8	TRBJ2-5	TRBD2	TGTGCCAGCAGCCCCCGGGTACCGGGACTACTTCCCGCTTCCCAAGAGACCCAGTACTTC	CASSPRVPGLLPASQETQYF
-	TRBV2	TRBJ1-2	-	TGTGCCAGCAGGACTGTCCGGGGGGCGCCTGGCTACACCTTC	CASRTVRGAPGYTF
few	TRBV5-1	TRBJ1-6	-	TGCGCCAGCAGCCAACAGAGCAACAAGGAACCCCTCCACTTT	CASSQQSNKEPLHF
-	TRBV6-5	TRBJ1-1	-	TGTGCCAGCAGTTACGACAGAATGAACACTGAAGCTTTCTTT	CASSYDRMNTEAFF
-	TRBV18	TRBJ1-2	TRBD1	TGTGCCAGCTCACTACCCGGGACAGCCTCCTATGGCTACACCTTC	CASSLPGTASYGYTF
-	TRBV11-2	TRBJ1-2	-	TGTGCCAGCACAACCCAGGGGTTTGGCTATGGCTACACCTTC	CASTTQGFGYGYTF
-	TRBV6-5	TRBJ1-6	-	TGTGCCAGCAGGCCACCGGGGTCCACAAATTCACCCCTCCACTTT	CASRPPGSTNSPLHF
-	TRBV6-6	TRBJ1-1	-	TGTGCCAGCAGTTACTCCCACGCGGGAATGAACACTGAAGCTTTCTTT	CASSYSHAGMNTEAFF
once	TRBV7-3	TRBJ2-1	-	TGTGCCAGCAGATATGACAGGAACAATGAGCAGTTCTTC	CASRYDRNNEQFF
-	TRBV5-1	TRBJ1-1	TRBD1	TGCGCCAGCCGCCGACAGGGTTCCAACACTGAAGCTTTCTTT	CASRRQGSNTEAFF
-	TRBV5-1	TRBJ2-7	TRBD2	TGCGCCAGCAGGTCCGGGACTAGCGCTTACGAGCAGTACTTC	CASRSGTSAYEQYF
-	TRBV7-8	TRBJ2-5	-	TGTGCCAGCAGTAGGACTCTCGGTGGAGAGACCCAGTACTTC	CASSRTLGGETQYF
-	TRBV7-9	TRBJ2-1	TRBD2	TGTGCCAGCAGCTTAACTAGCGGGACCCTAAACAATGAGCAGTTCTTC	CASSLTSGTLNNEQFF
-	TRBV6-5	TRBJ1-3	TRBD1	TGTGCCAGCAGTTTTGGACAGGTCGGAAACACCATATATTTT	CASSFGQVGNTIYF
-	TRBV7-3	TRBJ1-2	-	TGTGCCAGCAGCTTAATGCCCCCGGGGGGAGGCTGGGGCTACACCTTC	CASSLMPPGGGWGYTF
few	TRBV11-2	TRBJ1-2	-	TGTGCCAGCAGCTCCGACAGATCTAACTATGGCTACACCTTC	CASSSDRSNYGYTF
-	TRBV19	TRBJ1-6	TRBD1	TGTGCCAGTAGCACCGACAGGGCGGGATCACCCCTCCACTTT	CASSTDRAGSPLHF